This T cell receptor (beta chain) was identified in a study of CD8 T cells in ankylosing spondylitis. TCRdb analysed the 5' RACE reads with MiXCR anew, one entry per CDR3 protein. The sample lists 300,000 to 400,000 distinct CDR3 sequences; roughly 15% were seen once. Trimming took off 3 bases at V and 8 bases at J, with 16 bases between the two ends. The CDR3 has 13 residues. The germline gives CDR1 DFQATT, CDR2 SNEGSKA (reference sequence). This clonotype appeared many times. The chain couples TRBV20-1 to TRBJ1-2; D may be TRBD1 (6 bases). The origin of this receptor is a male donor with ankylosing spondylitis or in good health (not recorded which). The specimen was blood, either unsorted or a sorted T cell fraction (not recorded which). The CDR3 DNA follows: TGCAGTGCTAGTCACGACAGGCTCTTAGGCTACACCTTC. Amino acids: CSASHDRLLGYTF.